These 6 T cell receptor beta chains share one sample of origin, sequenced in a study of graft-versus-host responses after intestinal transplantation. Data came from immunoSEQ multiplex PCR; TCRdb stores just in-frame clones and leaves some out. In the table there are roughly 10,000 clones, under 35% of which are singletons. The sample was alloreactive CD4+ T cells from a mixed lymphocyte reaction culture, taken before transplantation. Subset denoted: CFSE-low proliferating T cells sorted from approximately six-day pre-transplant mixed lymphocyte reaction (GvH or HvG direction). The source of these receptors is a human patient who was an organ donor for intestinal transplantation.

V and J are TRBV28 and TRBJ1-2; 9 positions match TRBD1. The J segment lost 4 bases and the V segment lost 6 bases, leaving 6 bases of the junction unmatched. This CDR3 spans 14 amino acids. From germline, CDR1 is MDHEN and CDR2 SYDVKM. The CDR3 reads CASRSQGAFYGYTF. The DNA of the CDR3 is TGTGCCAGCAGGTCACAGGGGGCGTTCTATGGCTACACCTTC.

V is TRBV28 and J is TRBJ2-7, with 8 positions matching TRBD1. CDR3 length: 14 residues. Germline-derived CDR1 and CDR2 are MDHEN and SYDVKM. V lost 6 bases to trimming and J lost 2 bases; unmatched junction nucleotides: 6. The CDR3 sequence is CASRYPGQAYEQYF. In DNA, the CDR3 is TGTGCCAGCAGATACCCGGGACAGGCCTACGAGCAGTACTTC.

The chain employs TRBV15 and TRBJ2-7; weak D call: TRBD1 (5 bases). This CDR3 region has 12 residues. Germline V CDR1 and CDR2: LNHNV, YYDKDF (reference sequence). V dropped 1 base and J dropped 4 bases, with 5 bases sitting between them. CDR3 bases: TGTGCCACCAGCAGAGCAGGGTACGAGCAGTACTTC. Protein: CATSRAGYEQYF.

The J gene is TRBJ2-7, the V gene TRBV9, with D possibly called TRBD1 or TRBD2 (6 bases each). The germline CDR1 and CDR2 sequences are SGDLS and YYNGEE. V was clipped by 4 bases and J by 4 bases, with 15 bases between them. The CDR3 has 14 residues. The CDR3 DNA is TGTGCCAGCAGCACAGGGACTGGGTGGTACGAGCAGTACTTC. The encoded protein is CASSTGTGWYEQYF.

The chain links TRBV5-1 to TRBJ2-1, with 8 bases fitting TRBD1. V trimming: 1 base; J trimming: 7 bases; junction bases outside the gene matches: 13. In germline, CDR1 is SGHRS, CDR2 YFSETQ. The CDR3 is 17 residues long. CDR3 DNA: TGCGCCAGCAGCTTGTATCCCGAGACAGGGGATTTGAATGAGCAGTTCTTC. The encoded protein is CASSLYPETGDLNEQFF.

J is TRBJ2-4 and V is TRBV23-1, with a possible D match to TRBD1 (6 bases). TRBV23-1 is an ORF, with its function uncertain. Trimming removed 8 bases from V and 1 base from J, with 15 bases in between. CDR3 size: 15 residues. The CDR3: CASGRTAKAKNIQYF. The CDR3 DNA is TGCGCCAGCGGCCGGACAGCTAAGGCCAAAAACATTCAGTACTTC.